This T cell receptor beta chain was captured in a study of T cell repertoires in cytomegalovirus infection. Overall study: CMV epitopes used comprised recently identified HLA-C-restricted ones and well-studied HLA-B-restricted ones. It can be stated that public TCR beta signatures indicated CMV infection as well as a matching HLA type. Study observations and caveats: Across the ex vivo response, the dominant clonotypes were HLA-C-restricted CMV-specific TCR beta clonotypes. There were carriers of CMV plus the relevant HLA, and cumulative public TCR beta family frequency identified them.

This clonotype came up a few times. Its antigen remains unknown. TCRdb re-derived calls from the reads in MiXCR, one entry per CDR3 protein. This table holds about 360,000 distinct CDR3 sequences, about 32% found once. Per the germline V gene, CDR1 is KGHDR and CDR2 is SFDVKD. The CDR3 is made up of 15 amino acids. The ends were cut back, 5 bases at V and 3 bases at J, with 13 bases in the middle. V and J are TRBV24-1 and TRBJ2-1; perhaps TRBD2 as D (6 bases). Sequences were derived from cultured PBMCs, sampled from culture after CMV antigen stimulation. This clonotype originated in a human donor in good health (CMV status not recorded). Some clones in this sample may be carry-over from other donors' samples. CDR3 in amino acids: CATSVSGAGYNEQFF. CDR3 nucleotide sequence: TGTGCCACCAGTGTTTCGGGAGCGGGCTACAATGAGCAGTTCTTC.